Following are 23 T cell receptor beta chains from one sample sequenced in a study of T cells in Graves' hyperthyroidism and ophthalmopathy. Authors of the study amplified TCR beta CDR3 regions from RNA transcripts. HTBI primers were used for first-round RT-PCR of the TCR CDR3. MiXCR, applied by TCRdb to the multiplex PCR reads, yields one record per CDR3 protein. The sample consists of roughly 110,000 distinct CDR3 sequences, roughly 15% of them appearing once. Sequenced material: blood. The source is a woman aged 50 to 65 with Graves' hyperthyroidism.

This clonotype occurred many times. The chain couples TRBV27 to TRBJ1-2, with TRBD1 matching over 10 bases. Germline lookup yields CDR1 MNHEY and CDR2 SMNVEV (reference sequence). J gave up 7 bases and V 6 bases, and 8 bases lay outside the gene matches. The CDR3 runs 14 residues. The CDR3 sequence is CASSLTTGGFGYTF. The CDR3 DNA reads as TGTGCCAGCAGCCTCACGACAGGGGGCTTTGGCTACACCTTC.

Ten or more counts support this clonotype. The chain is built from TRBV2 and TRBJ2-3, with TRBD1 identical over 9 bases. The CDR3 is 15 amino acids. Germline trimming cut 6 bases from V and 4 bases from J; bases unmatched to any gene: 8. The germline gives CDR1 SNHLY, CDR2 FYNNEI. CDR3 sequence (DNA): TGTGCCAGCAGCTCGGGACAGGGTAGGGCAGATACGCAGTATTTT. This translates into CASSSGQGRADTQYF.

The V and J genes are TRBV5-1 and TRBJ1-1; 9 bases align to TRBD1. The trim removed 3 bases at V and 7 bases at J, leaving 4 bases unmatched. Germline-derived CDR1 and CDR2 are SGHRS and YFSETQ. The CDR3 is made up of 13 amino acids. CDR3 bases: TGCGCCAGCAGCTCCGGACAGGGGCATGAAGCTTTCTTT. This gives the protein CASSSGQGHEAFF.

Of note for this clonotype: A much larger clone sits a single nucleotide away, making a read error possible. This rearrangement joins TRBV30 to TRBJ2-2; 15 bases are shared with TRBD2. The germline CDR1 and CDR2 sequences are GTSNPN and SVGIG (reference sequence). The CDR3 consists of 14 residues. The V and J ends lost 8 bases and 3 bases, in that order; junction bases with no gene match: 1. In DNA form, the CDR3 reads TGTGCCCGGACTAGCGGGAGGGACACCGGGGAGCTGTTTTTT. The encoded protein is CARTSGRDTGELFF.

This clonotype was observed at least ten times. The rearrangement uses TRBV19 and TRBJ1-1; D is possibly TRBD1 (6 bases). The V gene's germline CDR1 is LNHDA and CDR2 SQIVND (reference sequence). V was trimmed by 7 bases and J by 4 bases, leaving 16 bases between them. The CDR3 loop spans 14 amino acids. CDR3 sequence: CASTTPGELTEAFF. DNA for the CDR3: TGTGCCAGTACGACCCCAGGGGAGCTCACTGAAGCTTTCTTT.

This clonotype was observed at least ten times. The V call is TRBV19, the J call TRBJ2-5; a weak D match, TRBD2 (5 bases). Deletions cut 4 bases from V and 4 bases from J, with 13 bases between. The CDR3 length is 14 residues. Germline V gene sequence: CDR1 LNHDA, CDR2 SQIVND (reference sequence). The CDR3 DNA reads as TGTGCCAGTAGTACGGACTCCTTTGGAGAGACCCAGTACTTC. Protein sequence: CASSTDSFGETQYF.

The rearrangement uses TRBV28 and TRBJ2-7, with 7 bases aligning to TRBD1. There are 15 residues in the CDR3. Per germline, CDR1 MDHEN and CDR2 SYDVKM. J was trimmed by 1 base and V by 5 bases; bases with no gene match: 8. The DNA for the CDR3 is TGTGCCAGCAGTCCCCCGGGACAGCTTTCCTACGAGCAGTACTTC. It encodes CASSPPGQLSYEQYF.

This clonotype showed up many times. This chain connects TRBV27 to TRBJ2-2, with a possible D match to TRBD1 (5 bases). This CDR3 region has 16 residues. Per the germline V gene, CDR1 is MNHEY and CDR2 is SMNVEV (reference sequence). V was clipped by 5 bases and J by 1 base, with 14 bases between them. The CDR3 region is CASSPVRAMNTGELFF. For the CDR3, the DNA is TGTGCCAGCAGTCCAGTCAGGGCTATGAACACCGGGGAGCTGTTTTTT.

This clonotype was recorded at least ten times. V is TRBV27 and J is TRBJ2-1, with D unclear. The CDR3 covers 12 residues. Germline assignment: CDR1 MNHEY and CDR2 SMNVEV (reference sequence). Trimming cost V 0 bases and J 8 bases, with 5 bases left between them. The DNA for the CDR3 is TGTGCCAGCAGTTTATCGGGCTATGAGCAGTTCTTC. Translation gives CASSLSGYEQFF.

At least ten counts were recorded for this clonotype. V is TRBV10-3 and J is TRBJ2-1; no clear D. Germline assignment: CDR1 ENHRY and CDR2 SYGVKD. This CDR3 is built from 11 residues. V was clipped by 10 bases and J by 8 bases, with 12 bases between them. The DNA for the CDR3 is TGTGCCACCCAGTCCGTGGATGAGCAGTTCTTC. Protein product: CATQSVDEQFF.

This clonotype was counted at least ten times. V gene TRBV20-1 combines with J gene TRBJ2-7; D is perhaps TRBD1 (5 bases). The CDR3 contains 10 residues. V lost 6 bases, J lost 6 bases, and 9 bases lay in between. CDR1 and CDR2 from the germline V gene are DFQATT and SNEGSKA (reference sequence). The CDR3 region has the DNA TGCAGTGCCACAACAGGCGAGCAGTACTTC. The encoded protein is CSATTGEQYF.

This clonotype was detected ten times or more. The CDR3 region is CSVVLGQGSTDTQYF. Written as DNA, the CDR3 is TGCAGCGTTGTTCTCGGACAGGGGAGCACAGATACGCAGTATTTT. The J gene is TRBJ2-3, the V gene TRBV29-1, with 9 bases that match TRBD1. The CDR3 runs 15 residues. Germline-derived CDR1 and CDR2 are SQVTM and ANQGSEA. Trimming at V came to 4 bases and at J to 0 bases, leaving 5 bases not matched to a gene.

This clonotype occurred many times. The V gene is TRBV12-3 or TRBV12-4, the J gene TRBJ1-5, with a possible D match to TRBD1 (6 bases). V was trimmed by 1 base and J by 4 bases, leaving 17 bases between them. The CDR3 covers 17 residues. CDR3 amino acids: CASSLDAGGGRNQPQHF. The CDR3 nucleotides are TGTGCCAGCAGTTTAGATGCTGGGGGCGGGAGGAATCAGCCCCAGCATTTT.

Only one count was recorded for this clonotype. The CDR3 region has the DNA TGCAGTGCTATCTCCGGGAGGCAGAGGGGGGAGACCCAGTACTTC. This sequence encodes CSAISGRQRGETQYF. The chain carries TRBV20-1 and TRBJ2-5; maybe TRBD2 (7 bases). From germline, CDR1 is DFQATT and CDR2 SNEGSKA (reference sequence). This CDR3 contains 15 residues. Trimming removed 4 bases at V and 5 bases at J, with 20 bases between.

This clonotype was detected only a few times. The chain combines TRBV28 with TRBJ2-1; 14 bases are shared with TRBD2. CDR3 length equals 16 residues. CDR1 and CDR2 (germline): MDHEN, SYDVKM. J gave up 8 bases and V 1 base, and 4 bases lay outside the gene matches. The CDR3 nucleotides read TGTGCCAGCAGTTTATTCGGGACTAGCGGGAGCTATGAGCAGTTCTTC. It translates to CASSLFGTSGSYEQFF.

There are many counts of this clonotype. The chain is built from TRBV29-1 and TRBJ2-7; 9 bases map to TRBD2. The J segment lost 3 bases and the V segment lost 3 bases, leaving 6 bases of the junction unmatched. This CDR3 region has 14 residues. Germline loops: CDR1 SQVTM, CDR2 ANQGSEA. In DNA form, the CDR3 reads TGCAGCGTTGACATTAGCGGGAGTTTCTACGAGCAGTACTTC. This gives the protein CSVDISGSFYEQYF.

This clonotype was detected only a few times. The rearrangement joins TRBV28 to TRBJ2-4, with TRBD1 as a possible D gene (5 bases). The CDR3 is 13 amino acids. Trimming removed 8 bases from V and 6 bases from J, with 14 bases in between. Germline V gene data show CDR1 as MDHEN and CDR2 as SYDVKM. In nucleotides, the CDR3 is TGTGCCAGCGGGGCGGTACCGGGAAACATTCAGTACTTC. Protein: CASGAVPGNIQYF. The entire variable domain, with the rest obtained from reference TRBV28 and TRBJ2-4, is as follows: DVKVTQSSRYLVKRTGEKVFLECVQDMDHENMFWYRQDPGLGLRLIYFSYDVKMKEKGDIPEGYSVSREKKERFSLILESASTNQTSMYLCASGAVPGNIQYFGAGTRLSVL.

This clonotype was seen only a few times. The gene calls are TRBV4-2 and TRBJ2-5, with 9 bases aligning to TRBD2. CDR3 length: 16 residues. The V segment lost 5 bases and the J segment 2 bases; nucleotides outside the gene matches: 9. Germline CDR1 LGHNA, CDR2 YNFKEQ. The CDR3 coding sequence is TGTGCCAGCAGCTTTAGGGAAGCGGGAGGACAAGAGACCCAGTACTTC. It specifies CASSFREAGGQETQYF.

This clonotype was seen at least ten times. This chain joins TRBV7-3 and TRBJ2-5; D call uncertain. Germline-derived CDR1 and CDR2 are SGHTA and FQGTGA. CDR3 size: 13 residues. Deletions cut 6 bases from V and 1 base from J, with 9 bases between. DNA for the CDR3: TGTGCCAGCAGTCGGACGGTCCAAGAGACCCAGTACTTC. This gives the protein CASSRTVQETQYF.

This clonotype has just one count. The CDR3 coding sequence is TGCAGTGCTAGAGATCTGCTGGAGAACACCGGGGAGCTGTTTTTT. It codes for CSARDLLENTGELFF. This chain connects TRBV20-1 to TRBJ2-2; D gene ambiguous. The CDR3 is made up of 15 amino acids. Germline CDR1 is DFQATT and CDR2 is SNEGSKA (reference sequence). V was cut by 0 bases and J by 1 base, with 9 bases left in between.

The chain combines TRBV11-2 with TRBJ2-1; 9 nucleotides match TRBD1. This CDR3 has 16 residues. Per the germline V gene, CDR1 is SGHAT and CDR2 is FQNNGV. V trimming: 5 bases; J trimming: 5 bases; junction bases outside the gene matches: 10. The CDR3 DNA is TGTGCCAGCAGCAGGCCGGGACAGGGTCCCCACAATGAGCAGTTCTTC. Amino acids: CASSRPGQGPHNEQFF. The full variable domain, completed using reference TRBV11-2 and TRBJ2-1, is EAGVAQSPRYKIIEKRQSVAFWCNPISGHATLYWYQQILGQGPKLLIQFQNNGVVDDSQLPKDRFSAERLKGVDSTLKIQPAKLEDSAVYLCASSRPGQGPHNEQFFGPGTRLTVL.

There are many counts of this clonotype. The gene calls are TRBV11-2 and TRBJ2-1; 9 nucleotides agree with TRBD2. CDR1 is SGHAT and CDR2 is FQNNGV in the germline V gene. The CDR3 spans 16 residues. V dropped 5 bases and J dropped 2; count of bases not matched to a gene: 7. The CDR3 nucleotides are TGTGCCAGCAGCAGCAACCTAGCGGGACCCTACAATGAGCAGTTCTTC. Translating gives CASSSNLAGPYNEQFF.

This clonotype was recorded at least ten times. This rearrangement joins TRBV27 to TRBJ2-6; 10 nucleotides agree with TRBD1. After removal of 5 bases from V and 1 base from J, the junction contained 23 bases not matched to a gene. The CDR3 sequence is 23 residues long. Germline CDR1 is MNHEY and CDR2 is SMNVEV (reference sequence). In nucleotides, the CDR3 is TGTGCCAGCAGTCCCTTTGTCCCCCGGCTGACAGGGGGCGCAGAGTCTGGGGCCAACGTCCTGACTTTC. Translation gives CASSPFVPRLTGGAESGANVLTF. The whole variable domain, filled in from reference TRBV27 and TRBJ2-6, reads EAQVTQNPRYLITVTGKKLTVTCSQNMNHEYMSWYRQDPGLGLRQIYYSMNVEVTDKGDVPEGYKVSRKEKRNFPLILESPSPNQTSLYFCASSPFVPRLTGGAESGANVLTFGAGSRLTVL.